One and the same sample provided the 21 T cell receptor beta chains below, sequenced in a study of shared clonotypes between healthy human individuals. TCRdb's table, derived via immunoSEQ multiplex PCR, lists solely in-frame clones and lacks some. The sample gives more than 900,000 clones, around 78% of which show up once; roughly 0.57% is in the top ten. Input material: memory CD4+ T cells from PBMCs. As for subset: CD45RA-negative fraction. The receptors here all came from a man between 18 and 29 years old in good health. Some clones in this sample may be carry-over from other donors' samples.

This rearrangement joins TRBV7-2 to TRBJ2-5; the match to TRBD2 covers 7 bases. The V segment lost 1 base and the J segment 4 bases; nucleotides outside the gene matches: 12. There are 17 residues in the CDR3. Per germline, CDR1 SGHTA and CDR2 FQGNSA. Written as DNA, the CDR3 is TGTGCCAGCAGCTTAGGCCTAGCGGTAAATTTGTTAGAGACCCAGTACTTC. The encoded protein is CASSLGLAVNLLETQYF.

This sequence joins TRBV28 and TRBJ2-7; TRBD1 matches at 7 bases. Germline CDR1 and CDR2: MDHEN and SYDVKM. The CDR3 runs to 14 residues. Losses at the gene ends were 6 bases for V and 0 bases for J; bases not matched to a gene: 5. The CDR3 region is CASRKTGSSYEQYF. For the CDR3, the DNA is TGTGCCAGCAGGAAGACAGGGAGCTCCTACGAGCAGTACTTC.

This clone has a handful of counts. The rearrangement uses TRBV7-2 and TRBJ2-5; 8 bases are shared with TRBD2. Germline V gene lookup returns CDR1 SGHTA and CDR2 FQGNSA. With 1 base clipped from V and 8 bases from J, the junction kept 6 bases outside the gene matches. The CDR3 consists of 14 residues. The CDR3 sequence: CASSLGGSGITQYF. As DNA, the CDR3 is TGTGCCAGCAGCTTAGGGGGTAGCGGGATCACCCAGTACTTC.

This rearrangement joins TRBV5-5 to TRBJ2-2; TRBD1 is a possible D gene (6 bases). The CDR3 loop spans 14 amino acids. Germline V gives CDR1 SGHKS, CDR2 YYEKEE (reference sequence). V dropped 6 bases and J dropped 2 bases, with 11 bases sitting between them. The DNA of the CDR3 is TGTGCCAGCACCACGACAGGCAACACCGGGGAGCTGTTTTTT. It encodes CASTTTGNTGELFF.

This rearrangement joins TRBV5-4 to TRBJ2-3; D is ambiguous. Per germline, CDR1 SGHNT and CDR2 YYREEE (reference sequence). V shed 4 bases and J shed 6 bases, with 9 bases lying between them. The CDR3 has 12 residues. The CDR3 DNA reads TGTGCCAGCAGCCGCGCGTCGGATACGCAGTATTTT. This sequence encodes CASSRASDTQYF.

The rearrangement uses TRBV9 and TRBJ2-7; 7 bases are shared with TRBD1. Germline V gives CDR1 SGDLS, CDR2 YYNGEE. V shed 0 bases and J 4 bases; nucleotides not matched to a gene: 7. This CDR3 has 15 residues. The CDR3: CASSVAEGATYEQYF. The CDR3 coding sequence is TGTGCCAGCAGCGTAGCAGAGGGGGCCACATACGAGCAGTACTTC.

V gene TRBV9 combines with J gene TRBJ2-7; 9 nucleotides align to TRBD2. This CDR3 contains 13 residues. V trimming: 7 bases; J trimming: 1 base; junction bases outside the gene matches: 3. Germline assignment: CDR1 SGDLS and CDR2 YYNGEE. CDR3 sequence reads: CASGAGGSYEQYF. The DNA for the CDR3 is TGTGCCAGCGGCGCGGGAGGGTCCTACGAGCAGTACTTC.

The chain recombines TRBV11-2 with TRBJ2-1; 11 nucleotides match TRBD2. V lost 5 bases, J lost 7 bases, and 13 bases stayed unmatched. The CDR3 runs 17 residues. Germline V CDR1 and CDR2: SGHAT, FQNNGV. The CDR3 region is CASSPRVTSGNGNEQFF. CDR3 coding DNA: TGTGCCAGCAGCCCCCGAGTGACTAGCGGGAATGGAAATGAGCAGTTCTTC.

J is TRBJ2-2 and V is TRBV5-3; D remains ambiguous. TRBV5-3 is reported as an ORF; its role is uncertain. The CDR3 extends over 14 amino acids. V shed 8 bases and J shed 7 bases, with 18 bases lying between them. DNA of the CDR3: TGTGCCAGCAGCCCGAACTACTTGGTCGGGGAGCTGTTTTTT. Translation gives CASSPNYLVGELFF.

This chain uses TRBV4-1 with TRBJ2-2; unclear D gene. Trimming removed 4 bases from V and 0 bases from J, with 12 bases in between. The CDR3 loop spans 16 amino acids. Germline lookup yields CDR1 MGHRA and CDR2 YSYEKL. In nucleotides, the CDR3 is TGCGCCAGCAGCCGGAATCCGGAAACGAACACCGGGGAGCTGTTTTTT. It translates to CASSRNPETNTGELFF.

This clone was detected ten times or more. This rearrangement joins TRBV13 to TRBJ2-7; perhaps TRBD2 as D (5 bases). Trimming pared 7 bases from V and 2 bases from J, leaving 12 bases between. The CDR3 spans 13 residues. The germline V gene has CDR1 PRHDT and CDR2 FYEKMQ (reference sequence). The CDR3 bases are TGTGCCAGCATGACTCTCGGGGCCTACGAGCAGTACTTC. Translation gives CASMTLGAYEQYF.

V usage is TRBV2 and J usage is TRBJ1-2, with D perhaps matching TRBD1 (5 bases). Trimming took 8 bases from V and 7 from J, leaving 17 bases between them. This CDR3 is built from 13 residues. From germline, CDR1 is SNHLY and CDR2 FYNNEI. The CDR3 here is CASRGGGPLGYTF. Written as DNA, the CDR3 is TGTGCCAGCCGCGGGGGTGGGCCTCTTGGCTACACCTTC.

The chain recombines TRBV7-6 with TRBJ1-3; D gene ambiguous. The CDR3 extends over 16 amino acids. Looked up from germline, CDR1 is SGHVS and CDR2 is FNYEAQ. V lost 1 base and J lost 3, with 13 bases in between. This CDR3 is CASSLGGGLGGNTIYF. The CDR3 nucleotides read TGTGCCAGCAGCTTAGGTGGTGGCCTAGGTGGAAACACCATATATTTT.

The V call is TRBV5-1, the J call TRBJ1-4; D perhaps matches TRBD1 (6 bases). CDR1 SGHRS and CDR2 YFSETQ come from the germline V gene. The CDR3 spans 17 residues. The germline V and J ends were trimmed by 2 bases and 8 bases, with 22 bases remaining between them. CDR3 region: CASSFTGFLSGGEKLFF. CDR3 coding DNA: TGCGCCAGCAGCTTTACAGGGTTCCTTAGCGGCGGCGAAAAACTGTTTTTT.

This clone was observed a handful of times. The chain joins TRBV4-2 to TRBJ2-4, with 9 positions matching TRBD2. V shed 0 bases and J 4 bases; nucleotides not matched to a gene: 7. From germline, CDR1 is LGHNA and CDR2 YNFKEQ. CDR3 length: 17 amino acids. The CDR3 here is CASSQDIQTSGKNIQYF. CDR3 DNA sequence: TGTGCCAGCAGCCAAGATATTCAGACTAGCGGAAAAAACATTCAGTACTTC.

The J gene is TRBJ2-5, the V gene TRBV5-1; 10 bases are shared with TRBD1. The V gene's germline CDR1 is SGHRS and CDR2 YFSETQ. There are 15 residues in the CDR3. V was pared by 0 bases and J by 1 base, with 0 bases of the junction left unmatched. The CDR3 sequence: CASSLGQGAQETQYF. CDR3 DNA: TGCGCCAGCAGCTTGGGACAGGGGGCCCAAGAGACCCAGTACTTC.

The sample holds a few counts of this clone. The rearrangement links TRBV2 to TRBJ2-3, with D tentatively TRBD2 (6 bases). The germline V gene has CDR1 SNHLY and CDR2 FYNNEI. V gave up 4 bases and J gave up 4 bases, with 12 bases separating them. This CDR3 has 14 residues. This CDR3 reads CASSVGGSADTQYF. As DNA, the CDR3 is TGTGCCAGCAGTGTTGGGGGGTCTGCAGATACGCAGTATTTT.

This clone was picked up one time. The chain uses TRBV4-3 and TRBJ2-3; TRBD2 aligns across 8 bases. V lost 0 bases, J lost 3 bases, and 5 bases stayed unmatched. Looked up from germline, CDR1 is LGHNA and CDR2 is YSLEER. The CDR3 has 16 residues. The CDR3 DNA is TGCGCCAGCAGCCAAGACATACGGGAGGGAACAGATACGCAGTATTTT. Protein product: CASSQDIREGTDTQYF.

Comments on this clone: This same CDR3 is encoded by further DNA sequences in the sample. V and J are TRBV20-1 and TRBJ2-3; D unclear. The CDR3 has 11 residues. Trimming took off 3 bases at V and 3 bases at J, with 4 bases between the two ends. Per the germline V gene, CDR1 is DFQATT and CDR2 is SNEGSKA (reference sequence). The CDR3 DNA sequence: TGCAGTGCTAGGGTTACAGATACGCAGTATTTT. Amino acids: CSARVTDTQYF.

V is TRBV5-5 and J is TRBJ2-5; 13 bases align to TRBD2. Germline V CDR1 and CDR2: SGHKS, YYEKEE (reference sequence). This CDR3 region has 15 residues. J lost 2 bases, V lost 4 bases, and 2 bases had no gene match. Here the CDR3 reads CASSKGLAGQETQYF. DNA for the CDR3: TGTGCCAGCAGCAAGGGACTAGCGGGACAAGAGACCCAGTACTTC.

The rearrangement joins TRBV25-1 to TRBJ1-6, with D possibly TRBD1 on 5 matching bases. CDR3 length equals 15 residues. Germline V gene lookup returns CDR1 MGHDK and CDR2 SYGVNS. V lost 7 bases and J 8 bases, leaving 18 bases between the germline ends. The CDR3 region has the DNA TGTGCCAGCATGCGGGGCGAGGGTGAGGATTCACCCCTCCACTTT. Encoded protein: CASMRGEGEDSPLHF.